Sequencing of this T cell receptor (beta chain) was carried out in a study of OX40 agonist ivuxolimab in advanced cancers. This CDR3 region has 16 residues. From germline, CDR1 is SEHNR and CDR2 FQNEAQ (reference sequence). Losses at the gene ends were 5 bases for V and 4 bases for J; bases not matched to a gene: 13. The count of this clone is one. The assay was immunoSEQ multiplex PCR, and TCRdb's table has in-frame clones only and misses some. Of some 43,000 clones detected, around 86% appear once; the ten largest clones hold 14% to 15%. The sequencing used CD4+ or CD8+ T cells sorted from blood, collected in a trial of the OX40 agonist ivuxolimab. The J gene is TRBJ1-2, the V gene TRBV7-9; 7 nucleotides agree with TRBD1. This clonotype originated in an adult with an advanced solid tumor such as melanoma, head and neck, liver or kidney cancer. DNA of the CDR3: TGTGCCAGCAGCCCCCCAAGGGGGCGAATTGGCTATGGCTACACCTTC. Its protein product is CASSPPRGRIGYGYTF. Based on the CDR3 plus reference TRBV7-9 and TRBJ1-2, the full variable domain is DTGVSQNPRHKITKRGQNVTFRCDPISEHNRLYWYRQTLGQGPEFLTYFQNEAQLEKSRLLSDRFSAERPKGSFSTLEIQRTEQGDSAMYLCASSPPRGRIGYGYTFGSGTRLTVV.